The 2 T cell receptor beta chains below all came from one sample that was sequenced in a study of T cell responses to AZD1222 COVID-19 vaccine. The data were produced by immunoSEQ multiplex PCR, yet TCRdb's version contains in-frame clones alone and is incomplete. The sample holds over 100,000 clones, around 81% seen once. The sequences come from peripheral blood, collected on day 0 of AZD1222 vaccination. These receptors were obtained from an adult in good health.

The chain's CDR3 is CASSEIGFYGYTF. As DNA, the CDR3 is TGTGCCAGCAGTGAAATAGGGTTTTATGGCTACACCTTC. The rearrangement links TRBV6-1 to TRBJ1-2; unclear D gene. V was shortened by 2 bases and J by 5 bases, with 9 bases between the two germline ends. Germline assignment: CDR1 MNHNS and CDR2 SASEGT. The CDR3 totals 13 residues.

This sequence joins TRBV10-3 and TRBJ1-5; the match to TRBD1 covers 9 bases. The CDR3 is made up of 15 amino acids. CDR1 and CDR2 (germline): ENHRY, SYGVKD. The V segment lost 10 bases and the J segment 4 bases; nucleotides outside the gene matches: 11. The CDR3 sequence: CATGRTGVGNQPQHF. The CDR3 DNA reads TGTGCCACCGGGAGGACAGGGGTAGGTAATCAGCCCCAGCATTTT.